Detailed here is one T cell receptor (beta chain). Its antigen remains unidentified. The record originates from a study of Ad26.COV2.S vaccination and SARS-CoV-2 variants. General observations from the study: Reportedly, spike-specific CD8+ and CD4+ T cell responses achieved substantial breadth once vaccination had taken place.

Produced via immunoSEQ multiplex PCR; TCRdb's table is partial and in-frame only. The sample has about 350,000 clones, 92% seen once; the top ten hold roughly 3.9%. CDR3 size: 15 residues. With 2 bases removed from V and 5 bases from J, the gap between germline ends came to 15 bases. From germline, CDR1 is SGHVS and CDR2 FNYEAQ. This sample comprised peripheral blood, obtained after recovery from COVID-19. The chain recombines TRBV7-6 with TRBJ2-5; D is tentatively TRBD1 or TRBD2 (5 bases each). The sequence was obtained from a human donor who had recovered from COVID-19. CDR3 residues: CASSLYFSRDETQYF. The DNA of the CDR3 is TGTGCCAGCAGCTTATACTTTAGCAGGGACGAGACCCAGTACTTC.